This T cell receptor beta chain was sequenced in a study of cytomegalovirus exposure and HLA in healthy donors. Broader study findings: The study recorded around 160 TCR beta chains that were cytomegalovirus-associated. Reportedly, HLA-A and HLA-B alleles of most subjects were accurately predicted from TCR beta. TCR beta V segments were, for the most part, productive about 90% or about 30% of the time in an earlier analysis. CMV serostatus stood as the only immune exposure information on hand.

As to this clone: Its target is unknown.

PCR used 60 Vbeta primers and 13 Jbeta primers. The table came from immunoSEQ multiplex PCR; TCRdb's copy has only in-frame clones and leaves some out. Altogether around 90,000 clones are present, around 64% being singletons, with the ten largest covering 2% to 2.5%. The CDR3 sequence is 15 residues long. CDR1 is SGHTA, CDR2 FQGNSA, per germline. Trimming stripped 2 bases from V and 4 bases from J, with 12 bases between. The TCR originated in a human donor in good health. The source material was PBMCs. This chain joins TRBV7-2 and TRBJ1-3; possibly TRBD1 for D (5 bases). CDR3 DNA: TGTGCCAGCAGCTTATCATCAGGGTCCGGAAACACCATATATTTT. Encoded protein: CASSLSSGSGNTIYF.